The source of this T cell receptor (beta chain) is a study of HIV-infected patients and healthy controls. The CDR3 spans 17 residues. Germline V lookup: CDR1 SNHLY, CDR2 FYNNEI. The V and J ends lost 4 bases and 4 bases, in that order; junction bases with no gene match: 9. TCRdb used MiXCR to reprocess the 5' RACE reads, holding one entry per CDR3 protein. Of 19,000 or so distinct CDR3 sequences in the sample, roughly a fifth were seen once. The chain carries TRBV2 and TRBJ1-3; 11 positions match TRBD1. The clonotype originates from a human donor in good health. The sample was CD8+ T cells from blood. CDR3: CASSALDRGPRGNTIYF. The CDR3 nucleotides are TGTGCCAGCAGTGCCCTGGACAGGGGGCCGCGCGGAAACACCATATATTTT.